The clone carrying this T cell receptor beta chain has just a few counts. This record comes from a study of T-cell reconstitution after alpha-beta-depleted transplantation in children. Trimming left V 3 bases short and J 2 bases short, with 11 bases between. This CDR3 contains 14 residues. During its preparation, the TCRbeta library received unique molecular identifiers. TCRdb analysed the PCR reads with MiXCR anew, one entry per CDR3 protein. This table holds 640,000 or so distinct CDR3 sequences, approximately 16% found once. The genes are TRBV12-3 or TRBV12-4 and TRBJ2-7; a possible D gene is TRBD2 (5 bases). The sequence came from a human donor who donated a stem cell graft to a child with acute myeloid leukemia. The specimen comprised PBMCs from the stem cell graft donor, sampled from the stem cell graft. As DNA, the CDR3 is TGTGCCAGCAGTTTGGGAGTCGGAACCTACGAGCAGTACTTC. Translation: CASSLGVGTYEQYF.